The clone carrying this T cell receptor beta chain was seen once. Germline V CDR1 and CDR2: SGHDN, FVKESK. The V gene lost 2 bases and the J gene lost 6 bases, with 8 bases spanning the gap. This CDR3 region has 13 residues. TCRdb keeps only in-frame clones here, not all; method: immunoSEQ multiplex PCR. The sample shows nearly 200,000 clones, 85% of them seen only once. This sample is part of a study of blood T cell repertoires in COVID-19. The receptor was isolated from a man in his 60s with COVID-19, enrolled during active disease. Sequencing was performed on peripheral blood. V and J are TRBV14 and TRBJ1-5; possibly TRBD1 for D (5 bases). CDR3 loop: CASSQWGGQPQHF. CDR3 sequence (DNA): TGTGCCAGCAGCCAATGGGGGGGTCAGCCCCAGCATTTT.